The 6 T cell receptor beta chains in this list originate from one sample, sequenced in a study of T cells after yellow fever vaccination (dated by TCRdb to about 2019). The treatment or condition tag for this specimen amounts to: live attenuated yellow fever vaccine strain. The library was generated by 5' RACE. Sequencing used an Illumina NovaSeq 6000. Clones were called with MiXCR by TCRdb after fastp trimmed the public reads at Q25, and only in-frame beta chains were retained. Each CDR3 protein gets just one entry, which takes the most common genes and DNA from the rows behind it. In all, the sample holds roughly 190,000 distinct CDR3 sequences, and about 11% of those were seen once. 36% of the sample rests with the top ten. This specimen consisted of CD8+ T cells sorted from PBMCs, obtained 15 days after the yellow fever booster vaccination. The receptors here all came from a man in his late teens or twenties who received the YFV17D yellow fever vaccine.

V gene TRBV20-1 combines with J gene TRBJ2-7; TRBD2 matches at 8 bases. V lost 4 bases to trimming and J lost 3 bases; unmatched junction nucleotides: 14. From germline, CDR1 is DFQATT and CDR2 SNEGSKA (reference sequence). This CDR3 has 16 amino acids. The CDR3 loop reads CSAMASSGSYYYEQYF. The CDR3 nucleotides read TGCAGTGCTATGGCATCTAGCGGGTCGTACTACTACGAGCAGTACTTC.

This clonotype was seen many times. V gene TRBV7-6 combines with J gene TRBJ2-1; the D call may be TRBD1 or TRBD2 (6 bases each). The CDR3 loop spans 15 amino acids. Germline values: CDR1 SGHVS, CDR2 FNYEAQ. Trimming took 2 bases from V and 3 from J, leaving 11 bases between them. CDR3 DNA sequence: TGTGCCAGCAGCTTATTAGGGGGGTTCTACAATGAGCAGTTCTTC. Translating gives CASSLLGGFYNEQFF. Using reference TRBV7-6 and TRBJ2-1 for the parts outside the CDR3, the full variable domain is GAGVSQSPRYKVTKRGQDVALRCDPISGHVSLYWYRQALGQGPEFLTYFNYEAQQDKSGLPNDRFSAERPEGSISTLTIQRTEQRDSAMYRCASSLLGGFYNEQFFGPGTRLTVL.

The chain carries TRBV5-4 and TRBJ2-1; TRBD2 is a possible D gene (6 bases). Trimming left V 2 bases short and J 0 bases short, with 12 bases between. The CDR3 runs to 16 residues. Per germline, CDR1 SGHNT and CDR2 YYREEE (reference sequence). CDR3 loop: CASSFIRGDSYNEQFF. The DNA of the CDR3 is TGTGCCAGCAGCTTCATCCGCGGGGACTCCTACAATGAGCAGTTCTTC. Variable domain in full (rest from reference TRBV5-4 and TRBJ2-1): ETGVTQSPTHLIKTRGQQVTLRCSSQSGHNTVSWYQQALGQGPQFIFQYYREEENGRGNFPPRFSGLQFPNYSSELNVNALELDDSALYLCASSFIRGDSYNEQFFGPGTRLTVL.

The V gene is TRBV6-2 or TRBV6-3, the J gene TRBJ2-7; tentative D call: TRBD1 (6 bases). The CDR3 runs 14 residues. Germline values: CDR1 MNHEY, CDR2 SVGEGT. The germline V and J ends were trimmed by 6 bases and 3 bases, with 15 bases remaining between them. The CDR3 coding sequence is TGTGCCAGCAGGAGTCCGGGACACAGCTACGAGCAGTACGTC. Amino acid sequence: CASRSPGHSYEQYV.

The rearrangement links TRBV27 to TRBJ2-1; 13 positions match TRBD2. The J segment lost 7 bases and the V segment lost 7 bases, leaving 13 bases of the junction unmatched. CDR3 size: 17 residues. CDR1 is MNHEY and CDR2 is SMNVEV in the germline V gene (reference sequence). CDR3 sequence: CASTSGLAGVVANEQFF. The CDR3 DNA is TGTGCCAGCACCTCAGGACTAGCGGGGGTAGTGGCGAATGAGCAGTTCTTC.

The chain's CDR3 is CASSLLAGGREETQYF. The DNA for the CDR3 is TGTGCCAGCAGCTTATTAGCGGGGGGCCGAGAAGAGACCCAGTACTTC. The chain recombines TRBV7-9 with TRBJ2-5, with 10 bases matching TRBD2. The V and J ends lost 2 bases and 3 bases, in that order; junction bases with no gene match: 6. The CDR3 length is 16 residues. Germline CDR1 is SEHNR and CDR2 is FQNEAQ (reference sequence).